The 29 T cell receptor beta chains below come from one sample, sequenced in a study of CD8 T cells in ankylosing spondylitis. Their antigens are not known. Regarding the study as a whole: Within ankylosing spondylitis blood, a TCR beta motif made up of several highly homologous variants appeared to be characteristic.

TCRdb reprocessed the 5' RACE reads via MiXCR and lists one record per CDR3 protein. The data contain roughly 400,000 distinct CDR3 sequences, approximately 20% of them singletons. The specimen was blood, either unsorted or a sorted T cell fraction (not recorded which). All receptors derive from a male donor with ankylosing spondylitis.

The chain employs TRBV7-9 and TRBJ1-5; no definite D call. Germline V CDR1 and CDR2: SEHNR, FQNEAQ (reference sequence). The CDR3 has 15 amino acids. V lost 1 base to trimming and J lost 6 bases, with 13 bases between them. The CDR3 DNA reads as TGTGCCAGCAGCTTAGGCAGTGGCGGCGGTCAGCCCCAGCATTTT. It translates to CASSLGSGGGQPQHF.

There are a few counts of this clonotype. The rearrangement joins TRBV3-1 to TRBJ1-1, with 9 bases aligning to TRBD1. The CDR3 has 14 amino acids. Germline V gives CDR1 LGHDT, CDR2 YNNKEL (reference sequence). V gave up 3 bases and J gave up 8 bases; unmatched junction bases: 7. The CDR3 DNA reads TGTGCCAGCAGCCAGCTAGACAGGGGGTCCGAAGCTTTCTTT. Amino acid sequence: CASSQLDRGSEAFF.

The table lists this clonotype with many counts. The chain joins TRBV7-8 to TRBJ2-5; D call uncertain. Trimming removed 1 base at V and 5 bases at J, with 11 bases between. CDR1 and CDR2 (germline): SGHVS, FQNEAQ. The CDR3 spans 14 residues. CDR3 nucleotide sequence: TGTGCCAGCAGCTTAGGGCCTCCGGTGGAGACCCAGTACTTC. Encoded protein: CASSLGPPVETQYF.

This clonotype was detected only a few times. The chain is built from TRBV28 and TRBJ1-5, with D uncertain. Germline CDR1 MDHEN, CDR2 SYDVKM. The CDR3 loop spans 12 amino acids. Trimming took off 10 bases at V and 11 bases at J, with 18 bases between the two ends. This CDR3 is CATTRRREAQHF. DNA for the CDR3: TGTGCCACTACGCGGCGGAGGGAGGCCCAGCATTTT. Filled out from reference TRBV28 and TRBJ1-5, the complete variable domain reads DVKVTQSSRYLVKRTGEKVFLECVQDMDHENMFWYRQDPGLGLRLIYFSYDVKMKEKGDIPEGYSVSREKKERFSLILESASTNQTSMYLCATTRRREAQHFGDGTRLSIL.

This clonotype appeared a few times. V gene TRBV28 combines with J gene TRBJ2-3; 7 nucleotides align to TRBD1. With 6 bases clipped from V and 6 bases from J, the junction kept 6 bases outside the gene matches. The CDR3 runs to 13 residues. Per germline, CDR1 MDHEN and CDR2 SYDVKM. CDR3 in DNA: TGTGCCAGCAGAACGACAGGGAGCGATACGCAGTATTTT. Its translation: CASRTTGSDTQYF.

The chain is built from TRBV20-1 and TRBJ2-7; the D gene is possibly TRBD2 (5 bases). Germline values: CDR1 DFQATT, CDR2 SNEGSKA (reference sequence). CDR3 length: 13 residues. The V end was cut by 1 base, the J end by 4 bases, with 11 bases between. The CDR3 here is CSARVSGPYEQYF. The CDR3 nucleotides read TGCAGTGCTAGAGTAAGCGGCCCTTACGAGCAGTACTTC.

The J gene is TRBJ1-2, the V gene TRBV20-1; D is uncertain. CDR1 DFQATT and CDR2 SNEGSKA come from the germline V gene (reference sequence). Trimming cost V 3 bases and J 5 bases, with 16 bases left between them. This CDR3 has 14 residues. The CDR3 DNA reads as TGCAGTGCTAGTTTGAACTGGTTTGCTTATGGCTACACCTTC. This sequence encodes CSASLNWFAYGYTF.

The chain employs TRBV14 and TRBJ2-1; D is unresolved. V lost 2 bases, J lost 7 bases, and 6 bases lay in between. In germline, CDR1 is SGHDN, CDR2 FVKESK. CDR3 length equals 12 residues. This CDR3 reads CASSQLGNEQFF. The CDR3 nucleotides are TGTGCCAGCAGCCAACTAGGGAATGAGCAGTTCTTC.

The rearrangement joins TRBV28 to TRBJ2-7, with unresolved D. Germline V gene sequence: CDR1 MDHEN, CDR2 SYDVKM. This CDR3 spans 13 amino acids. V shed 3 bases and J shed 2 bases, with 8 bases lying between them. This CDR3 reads CASSFYNAYEQYF. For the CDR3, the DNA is TGTGCCAGCAGTTTTTACAATGCCTACGAGCAGTACTTC. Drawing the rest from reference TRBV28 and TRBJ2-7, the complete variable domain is DVKVTQSSRYLVKRTGEKVFLECVQDMDHENMFWYRQDPGLGLRLIYFSYDVKMKEKGDIPEGYSVSREKKERFSLILESASTNQTSMYLCASSFYNAYEQYFGPGTRLTVT.

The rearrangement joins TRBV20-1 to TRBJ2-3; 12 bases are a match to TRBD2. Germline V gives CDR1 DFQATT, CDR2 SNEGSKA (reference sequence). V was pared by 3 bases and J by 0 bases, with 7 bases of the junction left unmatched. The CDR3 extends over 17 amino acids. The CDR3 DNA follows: TGCAGTGCTAGGTCCTCGACTAGCGGGGGCAGCACAGATACGCAGTATTTT. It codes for CSARSSTSGGSTDTQYF.

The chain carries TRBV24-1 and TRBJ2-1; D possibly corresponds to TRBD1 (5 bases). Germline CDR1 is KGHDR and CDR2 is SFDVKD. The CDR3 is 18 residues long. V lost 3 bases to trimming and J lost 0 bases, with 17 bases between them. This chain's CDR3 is CATSDTLQTVPSYNEQFF. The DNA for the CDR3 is TGTGCCACCAGTGATACGCTCCAGACAGTTCCCTCCTACAATGAGCAGTTCTTC.

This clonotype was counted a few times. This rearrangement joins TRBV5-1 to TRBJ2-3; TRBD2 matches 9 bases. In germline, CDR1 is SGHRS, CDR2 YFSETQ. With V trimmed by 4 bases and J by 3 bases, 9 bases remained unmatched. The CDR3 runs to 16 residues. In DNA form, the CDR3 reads TGCGCCAGCAGCGGTCCTAGCGGGGCCGGGACAGATACGCAGTATTTT. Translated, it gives CASSGPSGAGTDTQYF.

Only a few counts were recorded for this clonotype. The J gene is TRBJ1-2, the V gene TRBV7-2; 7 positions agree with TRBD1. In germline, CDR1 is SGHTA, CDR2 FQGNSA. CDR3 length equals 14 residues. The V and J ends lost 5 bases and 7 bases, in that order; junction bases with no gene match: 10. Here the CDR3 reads CASSLRGQRGGYTF. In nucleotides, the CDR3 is TGTGCCAGCAGCCTTAGGGGGCAACGCGGTGGCTACACCTTC.

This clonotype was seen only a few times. The CDR3 region is CASSGDLGTQHF. As DNA, the CDR3 is TGTGCCAGCAGCGGGGATCTCGGAACCCAGCATTTT. The chain is built from TRBV7-2 and TRBJ1-5; no firm D call. Germline CDR1 reads SGHTA; CDR2 reads FQGNSA. This CDR3 contains 12 residues. V was clipped by 5 bases and J by 11 bases, with 13 bases between them.

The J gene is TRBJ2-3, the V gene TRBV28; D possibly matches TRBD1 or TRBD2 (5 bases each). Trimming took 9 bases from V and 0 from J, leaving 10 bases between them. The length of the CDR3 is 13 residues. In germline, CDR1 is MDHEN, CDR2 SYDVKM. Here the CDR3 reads CARPGPSTDTQYF. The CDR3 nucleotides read TGTGCCAGGCCGGGACCTAGCACAGATACGCAGTATTTT. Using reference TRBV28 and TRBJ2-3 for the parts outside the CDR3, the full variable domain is DVKVTQSSRYLVKRTGEKVFLECVQDMDHENMFWYRQDPGLGLRLIYFSYDVKMKEKGDIPEGYSVSREKKERFSLILESASTNQTSMYLCARPGPSTDTQYFGPGTRLTVL.

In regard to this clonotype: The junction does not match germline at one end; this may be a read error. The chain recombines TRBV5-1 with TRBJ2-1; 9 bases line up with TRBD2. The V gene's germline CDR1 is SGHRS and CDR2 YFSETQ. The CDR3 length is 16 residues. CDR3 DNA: TGCGCCAGCAGCTTGGGCGGCGGGAGGGGTGACAATGAGCAGTTTTTC. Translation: CASSLGGGRGDNEQFF.

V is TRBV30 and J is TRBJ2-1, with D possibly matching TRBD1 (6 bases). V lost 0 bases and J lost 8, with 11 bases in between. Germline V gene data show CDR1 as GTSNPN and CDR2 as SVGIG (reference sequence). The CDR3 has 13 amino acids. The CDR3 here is CAWSVQGGDEQFF. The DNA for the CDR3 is TGTGCCTGGAGTGTACAGGGCGGTGATGAGCAGTTCTTC.

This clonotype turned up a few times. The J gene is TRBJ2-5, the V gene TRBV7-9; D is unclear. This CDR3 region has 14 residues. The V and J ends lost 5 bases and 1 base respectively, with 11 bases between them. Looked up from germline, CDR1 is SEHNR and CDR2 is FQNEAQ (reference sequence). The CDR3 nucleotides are TGTGCCAGCAGCCGGCGAGTCGGCCAAGAGACCCAGTACTTC. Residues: CASSRRVGQETQYF.

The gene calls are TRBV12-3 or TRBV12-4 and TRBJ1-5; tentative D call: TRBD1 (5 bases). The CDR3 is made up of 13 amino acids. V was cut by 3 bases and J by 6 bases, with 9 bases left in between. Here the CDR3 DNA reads TGTGCCAGCAGTTTGTGGGGACCTCAGCCCCAGCATTTT. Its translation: CASSLWGPQPQHF.

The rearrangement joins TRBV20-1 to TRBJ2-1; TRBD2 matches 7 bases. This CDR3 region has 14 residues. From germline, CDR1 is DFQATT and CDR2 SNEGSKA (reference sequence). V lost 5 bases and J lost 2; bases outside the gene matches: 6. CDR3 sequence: CSASSGATYNEQFF. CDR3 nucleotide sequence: TGCAGTGCTTCAAGCGGGGCAACCTACAATGAGCAGTTCTTC.

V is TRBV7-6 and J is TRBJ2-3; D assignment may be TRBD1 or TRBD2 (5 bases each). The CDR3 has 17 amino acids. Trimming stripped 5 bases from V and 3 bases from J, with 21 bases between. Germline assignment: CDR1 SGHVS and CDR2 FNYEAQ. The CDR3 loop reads CASSPTGTPGGTDTQYF. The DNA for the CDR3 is TGTGCCAGCAGCCCAACCGGGACCCCAGGCGGGACAGATACGCAGTATTTT.

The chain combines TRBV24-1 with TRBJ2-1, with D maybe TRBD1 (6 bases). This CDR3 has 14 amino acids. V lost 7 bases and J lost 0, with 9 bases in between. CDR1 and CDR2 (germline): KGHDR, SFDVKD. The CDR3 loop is CATRDRSSYNEQFF. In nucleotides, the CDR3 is TGTGCCACCAGGGACAGAAGCTCCTACAATGAGCAGTTCTTC.

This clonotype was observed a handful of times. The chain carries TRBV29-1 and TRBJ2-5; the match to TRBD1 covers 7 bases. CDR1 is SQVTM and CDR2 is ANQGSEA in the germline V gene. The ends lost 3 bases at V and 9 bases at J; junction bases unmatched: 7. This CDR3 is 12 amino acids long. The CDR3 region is CSVDPPGGPQYF. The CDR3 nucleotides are TGCAGCGTTGACCCCCCAGGGGGTCCCCAGTACTTC.

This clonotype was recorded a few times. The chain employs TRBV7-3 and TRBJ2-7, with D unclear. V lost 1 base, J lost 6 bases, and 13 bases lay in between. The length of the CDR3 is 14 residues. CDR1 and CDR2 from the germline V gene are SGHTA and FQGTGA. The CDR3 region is CASSLRRAPSEQYF. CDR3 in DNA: TGTGCCAGCAGCTTAAGACGGGCCCCCTCCGAGCAGTACTTC.

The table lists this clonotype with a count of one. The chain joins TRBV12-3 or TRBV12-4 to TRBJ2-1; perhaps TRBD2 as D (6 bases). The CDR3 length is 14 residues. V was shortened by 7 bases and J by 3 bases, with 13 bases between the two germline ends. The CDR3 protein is CASTLSGLYNEQFF. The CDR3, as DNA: TGTGCCAGCACCCTCTCGGGACTCTACAATGAGCAGTTCTTC.

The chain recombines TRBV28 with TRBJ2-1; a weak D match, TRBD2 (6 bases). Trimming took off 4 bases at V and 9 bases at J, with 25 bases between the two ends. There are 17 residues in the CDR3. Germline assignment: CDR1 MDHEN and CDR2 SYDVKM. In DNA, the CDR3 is TGTGCCAGCAGTTCGTACCCGGGACCCCCGGGAGCGGGTGAGCAGTTCTTC. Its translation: CASSSYPGPPGAGEQFF. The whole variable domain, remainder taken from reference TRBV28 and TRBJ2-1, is DVKVTQSSRYLVKRTGEKVFLECVQDMDHENMFWYRQDPGLGLRLIYFSYDVKMKEKGDIPEGYSVSREKKERFSLILESASTNQTSMYLCASSSYPGPPGAGEQFFGPGTRLTVL.

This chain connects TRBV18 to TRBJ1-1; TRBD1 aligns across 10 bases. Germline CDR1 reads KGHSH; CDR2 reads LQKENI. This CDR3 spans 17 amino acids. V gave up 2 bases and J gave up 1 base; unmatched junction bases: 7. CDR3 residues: CASSPATGGASNTEAFF. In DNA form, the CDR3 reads TGTGCCAGCTCACCAGCGACAGGGGGCGCGTCGAACACTGAAGCTTTCTTT. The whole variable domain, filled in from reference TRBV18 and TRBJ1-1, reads NAGVMQNPRHLVRRRGQEARLRCSPMKGHSHVYWYRQLPEEGLKFMVYLQKENIIDESGMPKERFSAEFPKEGPSILRIQQVVRGDSAAYFCASSPATGGASNTEAFFGQGTRLTVV.

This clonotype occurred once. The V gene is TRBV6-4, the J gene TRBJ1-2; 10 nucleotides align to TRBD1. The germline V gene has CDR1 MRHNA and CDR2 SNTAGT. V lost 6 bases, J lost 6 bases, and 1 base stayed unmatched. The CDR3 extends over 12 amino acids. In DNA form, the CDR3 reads TGTGCCAGCAGGGGGACAGGGGATGGCTACACCTTC. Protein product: CASRGTGDGYTF.

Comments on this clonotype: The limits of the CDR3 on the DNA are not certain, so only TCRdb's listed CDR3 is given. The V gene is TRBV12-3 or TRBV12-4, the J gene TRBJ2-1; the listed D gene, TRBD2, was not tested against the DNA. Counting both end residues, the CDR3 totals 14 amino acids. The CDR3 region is CASSFGEGLGEQFF.